These 24 T cell receptor beta chains came from one sample sequenced in a study of cytomegalovirus exposure and HLA in healthy donors. This PCR relied on a set of 60 Vbeta primers and 13 Jbeta primers. This table comes from immunoSEQ multiplex PCR, and its TCRdb copy is limited to in-frame clones, with some not included. The sample consists of around 170,000 clones, about 85% of them appearing once. Sequencing input: PBMCs. All receptors derive from a man aged 50-59 years in good health and CMV-seropositive.

CDR3 amino acids: CASSLAAGTDYEQYF. CDR3 bases: TGCGCCAGCAGCTTGGCCGCGGGGACAGATTACGAGCAGTACTTC. The genes are TRBV5-1 and TRBJ2-7; D perhaps matches TRBD1 (7 bases). CDR1 is SGHRS and CDR2 is YFSETQ in the germline V gene. CDR3 length equals 15 residues. Trimming left V 0 bases short and J 4 bases short, with 14 bases between.

The J gene is TRBJ1-4, the V gene TRBV2; 7 nucleotides match TRBD1. V dropped 7 bases and J dropped 6; count of bases not matched to a gene: 8. In germline, CDR1 is SNHLY, CDR2 FYNNEI. This CDR3 is built from 14 residues. This chain's CDR3 is CASTQNRGHEKLFF. Written as DNA, the CDR3 is TGTGCCAGCACCCAGAATAGGGGGCATGAAAAACTGTTTTTT.

The chain combines TRBV2 with TRBJ2-7; D remains unclear. This CDR3 has 11 amino acids. V lost 7 bases and J 4 bases, leaving 8 bases between the germline ends. The germline CDR1 and CDR2 sequences are SNHLY and FYNNEI. In nucleotides, the CDR3 is TGTGCCAGCACTTTGCGGTACGAGCAGTACTTC. This translates into CASTLRYEQYF.

This chain uses TRBV19 with TRBJ2-5; TRBD1 matches at 8 bases. The CDR3 sequence is 15 residues long. V lost 6 bases, J lost 5 bases, and 11 bases stayed unmatched. Per the germline V gene, CDR1 is LNHDA and CDR2 is SQIVND (reference sequence). DNA for the CDR3: TGTGCCAGTAGCACCGCGGCAGGGGGCGCCGAGACCCAGTACTTC. Its translation is CASSTAAGGAETQYF. The full variable domain, its missing parts supplied by reference TRBV19 and TRBJ2-5, is DGGITQSPKYLFRKEGQNVTLSCEQNLNHDAMYWYRQDPGQGLRLIYYSQIVNDFQKGDIAEGYSVSREKKESFPLTVTSAQKNPTAFYLCASSTAAGGAETQYFGPGTRLLVL.

CDR3 DNA sequence: TGCGCCAGCAGCTTGGCCTTGGCGGCTAGCTCCTACAATGAGCAGTTCTTC. As protein: CASSLALAASSYNEQFF. V and J are TRBV5-1 and TRBJ2-1; no reliable D call. The CDR3 length is 17 residues. Trimming shortened V by 0 bases and J by 0 bases, and 13 bases separated the two germline ends. Germline CDR1 is SGHRS and CDR2 is YFSETQ.

This chain uses TRBV29-1 with TRBJ1-2; D might be TRBD1 (5 bases). V was cut by 7 bases and J by 6 bases, with 15 bases left in between. The CDR3 is 12 residues long. CDR1 SQVTM and CDR2 ANQGSEA come from the germline V gene. This CDR3 reads CSGGSRVDGYTF. The CDR3 DNA follows: TGCAGCGGTGGCTCCAGGGTTGATGGCTACACCTTC.

The V and J genes are TRBV5-1 and TRBJ2-7; 11 nucleotides line up with TRBD1. The CDR3 consists of 13 residues. After removal of 3 bases from V and 6 bases from J, the junction contained 2 bases not matched to a gene. Germline V gene data show CDR1 as SGHRS and CDR2 as YFSETQ. The CDR3 is CASSSGTGGEQYF. DNA for the CDR3: TGCGCCAGCAGCTCCGGGACAGGGGGCGAGCAGTACTTC. Complete variable domain (other parts from reference TRBV5-1 and TRBJ2-7): KAGVTQTPRYLIKTRGQQVTLSCSPISGHRSVSWYQQTPGQGLQFLFEYFSETQRNKGNFPGRFSGRQFSNSRSEMNVSTLELGDSALYLCASSSGTGGEQYFGPGTRLTVT.

This clone was seen only once. The genes are TRBV2 and TRBJ1-1; 7 bases map to TRBD1. With V trimmed by 8 bases and J by 6 bases, 6 bases remained unmatched. There are 12 residues in the CDR3. Germline CDR1 SNHLY, CDR2 FYNNEI. The CDR3 here is CASRQGGSEAFF. CDR3 nucleotide sequence: TGTGCCAGCCGCCAGGGGGGCTCTGAAGCTTTCTTT.

The CDR3 sequence: CASRRAGTEAFF. The CDR3 DNA reads TGTGCCAGCAGGAGGGCAGGTACTGAAGCTTTCTTT. The rearrangement joins TRBV6-1 to TRBJ1-1; D call uncertain. This CDR3 comprises 12 residues. Germline loops: CDR1 MNHNS, CDR2 SASEGT. Trimming removed 6 bases at V and 5 bases at J, with 10 bases between.

CDR3 nucleotide sequence: TGCAGCGTTGAAGATCAACGGGGGCAAGAGACCCAGTACTTC. Residues: CSVEDQRGQETQYF. The chain links TRBV29-1 to TRBJ2-5; maybe TRBD2 (6 bases). Germline CDR1 SQVTM, CDR2 ANQGSEA. Trimming took 0 bases from V and 2 from J, leaving 10 bases between them. CDR3 length: 14 residues.

The J gene is TRBJ2-2, the V gene TRBV11-1; the D gene is possibly TRBD2 (7 bases). V shed 4 bases and J shed 6 bases, with 18 bases lying between them. Germline V gene data show CDR1 as SGHAT and CDR2 as FQDESV (reference sequence). This CDR3 spans 16 amino acids. As DNA, the CDR3 is TGTGCCAGCAGCTCCCGAGGGGGGGAAGAGGCCGGGGAGCTGTTTTTT. This sequence encodes CASSSRGGEEAGELFF.

The V call is TRBV15, the J call TRBJ2-3; 13 bases are a match to TRBD2. The V segment lost 2 bases and the J segment 3 bases; nucleotides outside the gene matches: 8. This CDR3 spans 18 amino acids. Germline CDR1 reads LNHNV; CDR2 reads YYDKDF (reference sequence). This CDR3 reads CATSRTIRTSGGTDTQYF. The DNA of the CDR3 is TGTGCCACCAGCAGAACTATTCGGACTAGCGGGGGAACAGATACGCAGTATTTT.

The chain combines TRBV27 with TRBJ1-5; 9 positions match TRBD1. This CDR3 spans 15 amino acids. The germline gives CDR1 MNHEY, CDR2 SMNVEV (reference sequence). V trimming: 5 bases; J trimming: 7 bases; junction bases outside the gene matches: 9. Here the CDR3 DNA reads TGTGCCAGCAGTGCGGGACAGGGAGTCGGACAGCCCCAGCATTTT. This gives the protein CASSAGQGVGQPQHF.

This rearrangement joins TRBV5-1 to TRBJ1-1, with a tentative D call TRBD1 (5 bases). Trimming removed 4 bases at V and 4 bases at J, with 20 bases between. This CDR3 is built from 16 residues. Germline loops: CDR1 SGHRS, CDR2 YFSETQ. The CDR3 loop is CASSPRVQVSVTEAFF. CDR3 coding DNA: TGCGCCAGCAGCCCAAGGGTACAGGTATCGGTCACTGAAGCTTTCTTT.

This chain connects TRBV19 to TRBJ1-1, with a tentative D call TRBD1 (5 bases). V was pared by 1 base and J by 6 bases, with 18 bases between. CDR1 is LNHDA, CDR2 SQIVND, per germline (reference sequence). CDR3 length equals 16 residues. CDR3 DNA: TGTGCCAGTAGTATAGGGATTTCTGGGGCACTGGCTGAAGCTTTCTTT. Its protein product is CASSIGISGALAEAFF.

This clone was seen only a few times. The chain links TRBV4-1 to TRBJ2-1, with 7 bases identical to TRBD1. CDR1 MGHRA and CDR2 YSYEKL come from the germline V gene. The CDR3 sequence is 13 residues long. V shed 5 bases and J 8 bases; nucleotides not matched to a gene: 6. The CDR3 nucleotides are TGCGCCAGCAGCAAGCGACAGGGCGATGAGCAGTTCTTC. This sequence encodes CASSKRQGDEQFF.

The chain links TRBV14 to TRBJ1-1; D remains unclear. This CDR3 contains 14 residues. Germline assignment: CDR1 SGHDN and CDR2 FVKESK. The V end was cut by 0 bases, the J end by 1 base, with 6 bases between. As DNA, the CDR3 is TGTGCCAGCAGCCAAGATCTCCGGAACACTGAAGCTTTCTTT. Translation gives CASSQDLRNTEAFF. Variable domain in full (rest from reference TRBV14 and TRBJ1-1): EAGVTQFPSHSVIEKGQTVTLRCDPISGHDNLYWYRRVMGKEIKFLLHFVKESKQDESGMPNNRFLAERTGGTYSTLKVQPAELEDSGVYFCASSQDLRNTEAFFGQGTRLTVV.

V usage is TRBV7-8 and J usage is TRBJ2-2, with 10 bases lining up with TRBD2. The germline V gene has CDR1 SGHVS and CDR2 FQNEAQ. Unmatched junction bases numbered 4, after V lost 5 bases and J lost 1 base. The CDR3 covers 16 residues. The CDR3 region is CASSPRTSGNTGELFF. CDR3 DNA sequence: TGTGCCAGCAGCCCCCGGACTAGCGGGAACACCGGGGAGCTGTTTTTT.

The chain recombines TRBV18 with TRBJ2-1; 8 bases align to TRBD1. This CDR3 is built from 16 residues. Germline trimming cut 2 bases from V and 12 bases from J; bases unmatched to any gene: 15. The germline CDR1 and CDR2 sequences are KGHSH and LQKENI. The CDR3 bases are TGTGCCAGCTCACCAGGGGCAGGGGGCCCCTCCCCAGGGCAGTTCTTC. Protein product: CASSPGAGGPSPGQFF. The complete variable domain, with remaining parts taken from reference TRBV18 and TRBJ2-1, reads NAGVMQNPRHLVRRRGQEARLRCSPMKGHSHVYWYRQLPEEGLKFMVYLQKENIIDESGMPKERFSAEFPKEGPSILRIQQVVRGDSAAYFCASSPGAGGPSPGQFFGPGTRLTVL.

This clone was observed a few times. The V gene is TRBV28, the J gene TRBJ1-2; 10 bases are a match to TRBD1. CDR1 MDHEN and CDR2 SYDVKM come from the germline V gene. V shed 7 bases and J 5 bases; nucleotides not matched to a gene: 10. This CDR3 contains 15 residues. CDR3 sequence reads: CASKVGTGVYYGYTF. The CDR3 DNA reads TGTGCCAGCAAGGTGGGGACAGGGGTCTATTATGGCTACACCTTC.

V gene TRBV15 combines with J gene TRBJ2-2; 7 bases line up with TRBD1. CDR3 size: 15 residues. The trim removed 2 bases at V and 7 bases at J, leaving 7 bases unmatched. Germline assignment: CDR1 LNHNV and CDR2 YYDKDF (reference sequence). DNA for the CDR3: TGTGCCACCAGCAGACCGACAGGGTTGGGCGGGGAGCTGTTTTTT. Translated: CATSRPTGLGGELFF.

The gene calls are TRBV5-1 and TRBJ1-2; no clear D gene. CDR3 size: 16 residues. Looked up from germline, CDR1 is SGHRS and CDR2 is YFSETQ. Trimming took 4 bases from V and 2 from J, leaving 18 bases between them. CDR3 in amino acids: CASSPDGQVKNYGYTF. The CDR3 bases are TGCGCCAGCAGCCCTGATGGCCAGGTGAAAAACTATGGCTACACCTTC.

The J gene is TRBJ1-5, the V gene TRBV28, with 12 bases matching TRBD1. V lost 5 bases and J lost 4; bases outside the gene matches: 6. CDR3 length equals 16 residues. The germline V gene encodes CDR1 MDHEN and CDR2 SYDVKM. The CDR3, as DNA: TGTGCCAGCAGTCTCCGGGACAGGGGGCGGAATCAGCCCCAGCATTTT. Translating it yields CASSLRDRGRNQPQHF.

This clone was recorded a few times. This chain uses TRBV7-6 with TRBJ1-5; D is possibly TRBD1 (6 bases). Germline CDR1 SGHVS, CDR2 FNYEAQ. Trimming took off 5 bases at V and 7 bases at J, with 18 bases between the two ends. CDR3 length: 15 amino acids. The CDR3 sequence: CASSLRQAVGQPQHF. The CDR3, as DNA: TGTGCCAGCAGCCTCAGACAGGCGGTCGGACAGCCCCAGCATTTT.